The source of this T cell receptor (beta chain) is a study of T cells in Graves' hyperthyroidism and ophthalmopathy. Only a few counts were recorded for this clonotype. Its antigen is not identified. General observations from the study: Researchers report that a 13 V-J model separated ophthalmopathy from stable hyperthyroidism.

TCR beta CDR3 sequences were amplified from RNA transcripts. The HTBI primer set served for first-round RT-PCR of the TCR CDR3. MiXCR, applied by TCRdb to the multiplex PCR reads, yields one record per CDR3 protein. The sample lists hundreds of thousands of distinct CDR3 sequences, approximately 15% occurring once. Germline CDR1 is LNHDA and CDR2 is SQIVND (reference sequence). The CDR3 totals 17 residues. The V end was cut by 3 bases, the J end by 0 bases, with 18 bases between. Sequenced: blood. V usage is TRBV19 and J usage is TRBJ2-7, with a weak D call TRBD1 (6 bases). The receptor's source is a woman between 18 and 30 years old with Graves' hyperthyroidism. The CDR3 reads CASSIRTRDMSSYEQYF. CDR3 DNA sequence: TGTGCCAGTAGTATCCGGACCCGGGACATGAGCTCCTACGAGCAGTACTTC.